Shown below are 30 T cell receptor beta chains from a single sample sequenced in a study of CD4 T cells in relation to SARS-CoV-2 and coronaviruses. Before the COVID-19 pandemic, during about 2010-2019, CD4+ T cells were taken from unexposed donors. Isolation of CD4+ T cells took place after 10 days in culture. Generated by immunoSEQ multiplex PCR, the TCRdb table keeps only in-frame clones and is missing some. Among tens of thousands of clones, about 80% were seen once, and the ten largest hold around 14%. These receptors lack a known antigen. The sequenced sample was CD4+ T cells from PBMCs, cultured in vitro. Receptors were obtained from a human donor in good health.

This clone has a handful of counts. In DNA form, the CDR3 reads TGCGCCAGCAGTGAACCAGGGGCGAATCAGCCCCAGCATTTT. Its translation: CASSEPGANQPQHF. The chain recombines TRBV10-2 with TRBJ1-5; TRBD1 is a possible D gene (6 bases). Germline CDR1 reads WSHSY; CDR2 reads SAAADI. V was shortened by 3 bases and J by 4 bases, with 10 bases between the two germline ends. The CDR3 spans 14 residues.

This rearrangement joins TRBV5-1 to TRBJ2-5, with D perhaps matching TRBD1 (6 bases). The CDR3 has 14 amino acids. Trimming cost V 2 bases and J 4 bases, with 12 bases left between them. CDR1 is SGHRS and CDR2 is YFSETQ in the germline V gene. The DNA for the CDR3 is TGCGCCAGCAGCTTACCAGTGGGGGCAGAGACCCAGTACTTC. The encoded protein is CASSLPVGAETQYF.

The V and J genes are TRBV9 and TRBJ1-1, with 7 bases aligning to TRBD1. V shed 5 bases and J 1 base; nucleotides not matched to a gene: 5. There are 14 residues in the CDR3. Germline CDR1 reads SGDLS; CDR2 reads YYNGEE. CDR3 coding DNA: TGTGCCAGCAGGGCGGGACAGTCGAACACTGAAGCTTTCTTT. Its protein is CASRAGQSNTEAFF.

The chain uses TRBV28 and TRBJ2-3; 9 bases match TRBD1. Germline lookup yields CDR1 MDHEN and CDR2 SYDVKM. The trim removed 9 bases at V and 2 bases at J, leaving 9 bases unmatched. The CDR3 contains 15 residues. CDR3 residues: CASTSTGGVTDTQYF. The CDR3 DNA sequence: TGTGCCAGTACTTCAACAGGGGGCGTCACAGATACGCAGTATTTT.

The chain joins TRBV28 to TRBJ2-1; maybe TRBD2 (5 bases). The CDR3 extends over 13 amino acids. The V end was cut by 5 bases, the J end by 7 bases, with 12 bases between. Germline V gene lookup returns CDR1 MDHEN and CDR2 SYDVKM. CDR3 DNA sequence: TGTGCCAGCAGTCCTGAATCGGGGAATGAGCAGTTCTTC. Amino acid sequence: CASSPESGNEQFF.

The chain employs TRBV6-1 and TRBJ1-3, with D possibly matching TRBD1 (6 bases). Germline V gene sequence: CDR1 MNHNS, CDR2 SASEGT. Trimming left V 2 bases short and J 2 bases short, with 7 bases between. This CDR3 spans 14 amino acids. The CDR3 is CASSEWGPGNTIYF. The CDR3 DNA follows: TGTGCCAGCAGTGAATGGGGGCCTGGAAACACCATATATTTT.

The chain carries TRBV7-3 and TRBJ2-1, with 12 bases lining up with TRBD2. Trimming removed 4 bases from V and 7 bases from J; junction bases left unmatched: 8. The CDR3 is 16 amino acids. Germline lookup yields CDR1 SGHTA and CDR2 FQGTGA. CDR3 residues: CASSSRLAGERNEQFF. In DNA form, the CDR3 reads TGTGCCAGCAGCTCGAGACTAGCGGGAGAGAGAAATGAGCAGTTCTTC. Looking up the rest from reference TRBV7-3 and TRBJ2-1 gives the full variable domain: GAGVSQTPSNKVTEKGKYVELRCDPISGHTALYWYRQSLGQGPEFLIYFQGTGAADDSGLPNDRFFAVRPEGSVSTLKIQRTERGDSAVYLCASSSRLAGERNEQFFGPGTRLTVL.

The chain is built from TRBV6-6 and TRBJ2-7, with TRBD2 identical over 13 bases. Germline loops: CDR1 MNHNY, CDR2 SVGAGI (reference sequence). V was clipped by 5 bases and J by 2 bases; unmatched bases: 9. The CDR3 spans 17 residues. Written as DNA, the CDR3 is TGTGCCAGCAGTCGACAGGGGACTAGCGGGGATACCTACGAGCAGTACTTC. It codes for CASSRQGTSGDTYEQYF.

J is TRBJ2-1 and V is TRBV25-1; perhaps TRBD1 as D (5 bases). The CDR3 totals 15 residues. V gave up 2 bases and J gave up 1 base, with 9 bases separating them. CDR1 is MGHDK, CDR2 SYGVNS, per germline. The CDR3 sequence is CASSELQGSYNEQFF. For the CDR3, the DNA is TGTGCCAGCAGTGAACTTCAGGGTTCCTACAATGAGCAGTTCTTC.

The CDR3 protein is CASNPGEGGPDEQFF. The CDR3 DNA reads as TGTGCCAGCAACCCCGGGGAGGGAGGGCCTGATGAGCAGTTCTTC. The chain has TRBV6-7 and TRBJ2-1; TRBD2 aligns across 7 bases. TRBV6-7 is filed as an ORF, its function uncertain. The trim removed 7 bases at V and 8 bases at J, leaving 14 bases unmatched. The CDR3 extends over 15 amino acids.

CDR3 amino acids: CASSSGHQPQHF. The CDR3 DNA is TGTGCCAGCAGTTCGGGGCATCAGCCCCAGCATTTT. The chain carries TRBV27 and TRBJ1-5; D is possibly TRBD1 (5 bases). CDR3 size: 12 residues. Germline V CDR1 and CDR2: MNHEY, SMNVEV (reference sequence). The ends were cut back, 4 bases at V and 5 bases at J, with 6 bases in the middle.

V usage is TRBV19 and J usage is TRBJ2-5; TRBD2 agrees at 7 bases. V shed 7 bases, J shed 1 base, and the junction held 3 bases outside the gene matches. Germline assignment: CDR1 LNHDA and CDR2 SQIVND (reference sequence). The CDR3 totals 13 residues. The CDR3 bases are TGTGCCAGTACTAGCGGAGCCCAAGAGACCCAGTACTTC. Its protein is CASTSGAQETQYF.

This sequence joins TRBV5-5 and TRBJ2-7; D is perhaps TRBD1 or TRBD2 (6 bases each). From germline, CDR1 is SGHKS and CDR2 YYEKEE (reference sequence). The CDR3 loop spans 13 amino acids. Trimming removed 4 bases from V and 5 bases from J, with 13 bases in between. The chain's CDR3 is CASSPWGDNEQYF. The CDR3 DNA follows: TGTGCCAGCAGCCCCTGGGGGGACAACGAGCAGTACTTC. Variable domain in full (rest from reference TRBV5-5 and TRBJ2-7): DAGVTQSPTHLIKTRGQQVTLRCSPISGHKSVSWYQQVLGQGPQFIFQYYEKEERGRGNFPDRFSARQFPNYSSELNVNALLLGDSALYLCASSPWGDNEQYFGPGTRLTVT.

The chain recombines TRBV5-1 with TRBJ2-3, with D possibly matching TRBD1 (6 bases). V lost 0 bases to trimming and J lost 0 bases, with 11 bases between them. Germline values: CDR1 SGHRS, CDR2 YFSETQ. The CDR3 has 16 amino acids. The chain's CDR3 is CASSLDRAQSTDTQYF. CDR3 nucleotides: TGCGCCAGCAGCTTGGACAGGGCCCAGAGCACAGATACGCAGTATTTT.

The count of this clone is one. This chain connects TRBV6-4 to TRBJ1-5; TRBD1 might be the D (6 bases). The V end lost 4 bases, the J end lost 7 bases, and 11 bases lay between the germline ends. Germline CDR1 is MRHNA and CDR2 is SNTAGT. This CDR3 has 13 amino acids. DNA of the CDR3: TGTGCCAGCAGTGTAGGGGGGGAACAGCCCCAGCATTTT. It yields the protein CASSVGGEQPQHF.

This chain links TRBV6-1 with TRBJ1-1; no clear D gene. This CDR3 has 12 amino acids. Trimming removed 2 bases at V and 1 base at J, with 2 bases between. Germline V gene data show CDR1 as MNHNS and CDR2 as SASEGT. As DNA, the CDR3 is TGTGCCAGCAGTGAACAGAACACTGAAGCTTTCTTT. Its protein product is CASSEQNTEAFF.

The J gene is TRBJ2-7, the V gene TRBV12-3 or TRBV12-4; tentatively, D is TRBD1 (5 bases). CDR3 length equals 13 residues. The ends were cut back, 6 bases at V and 3 bases at J, with 12 bases in the middle. CDR3 in amino acids: CASRPDSVYEQYF. The CDR3 nucleotides read TGTGCCAGCAGACCCGACAGCGTCTACGAGCAGTACTTC.

The gene calls are TRBV29-1 and TRBJ1-2; no firm D call. CDR1 is SQVTM and CDR2 is ANQGSEA in the germline V gene. The CDR3 spans 13 residues. Trimming cost V 6 bases and J 1 base, with 12 bases left between them. CDR3 DNA sequence: TGCAGCGTAAGGAGCGGTAGTAACTATGGCTACACCTTC. Amino acids: CSVRSGSNYGYTF.

The V gene is TRBV28, the J gene TRBJ2-7, with 8 bases identical to TRBD2. The V gene end was trimmed by 7 bases and the J gene end by 2 bases; junction bases not matched to a gene: 19. There are 18 residues in the CDR3. Germline CDR1 MDHEN, CDR2 SYDVKM. The CDR3 DNA follows: TGTGCCAGCAATCCCTCGGGGGCGGGAGGCGCCGTCACCTACGAGCAGTACTTC. Amino acids: CASNPSGAGGAVTYEQYF.

The chain recombines TRBV6-5 with TRBJ2-3, with a tentative D call TRBD1 (6 bases). Per the germline V gene, CDR1 is MNHEY and CDR2 is SVGAGI. Trimming removed 2 bases from V and 0 bases from J, with 9 bases in between. This CDR3 has 15 amino acids. This CDR3 reads CASSYRQGSTDTQYF. The CDR3 bases are TGTGCCAGCAGTTACCGGCAGGGGAGCACAGATACGCAGTATTTT.

V is TRBV18 and J is TRBJ2-7; 8 bases fit TRBD2. Trimming removed 8 bases from V and 4 bases from J; junction bases left unmatched: 16. Germline V gene data show CDR1 as KGHSH and CDR2 as LQKENI. The CDR3 extends over 16 amino acids. The CDR3 sequence is CASQRGGGLAFYEQYF. CDR3 nucleotides: TGTGCCAGCCAAAGAGGCGGGGGGCTCGCCTTTTACGAGCAGTACTTC.

The chain combines TRBV18 with TRBJ2-7, with TRBD2 matching 7 bases. Germline CDR1 is KGHSH and CDR2 is LQKENI. This CDR3 has 14 amino acids. J lost 3 bases, V lost 3 bases, and 5 bases had no gene match. The CDR3 protein is CASSPLAEDYEQYF. CDR3 nucleotide sequence: TGTGCCAGCTCACCCCTAGCGGAAGACTACGAGCAGTACTTC.

The chain couples TRBV19 to TRBJ2-6; 7 bases agree with TRBD1. The CDR3 totals 21 residues. V trimming: 5 bases; J trimming: 0 bases; junction bases outside the gene matches: 19. The V gene's germline CDR1 is LNHDA and CDR2 SQIVND (reference sequence). The CDR3 is CASSPRGLIDRVLSGANVLTF. The CDR3 coding sequence is TGTGCCAGTAGTCCTCGGGGTCTTATCGACAGGGTGCTCTCTGGGGCCAACGTCCTGACTTTC.

The chain links TRBV10-3 to TRBJ2-1; 7 nucleotides align to TRBD2. This CDR3 has 16 amino acids. V trimming: 0 bases; J trimming: 2 bases; junction bases outside the gene matches: 4. Per the germline V gene, CDR1 is ENHRY and CDR2 is SYGVKD. The CDR3 sequence: CAISESSGGTYNEQFF. CDR3 nucleotide sequence: TGTGCCATCAGTGAGTCGTCGGGGGGAACCTACAATGAGCAGTTCTTC.

The chain combines TRBV2 with TRBJ2-2; 9 bases are shared with TRBD1. V lost 6 bases to trimming and J lost 6 bases; unmatched junction nucleotides: 5. This CDR3 is built from 14 residues. Germline CDR1 SNHLY, CDR2 FYNNEI. The CDR3 loop is CASRIQGAPGELFF. CDR3 sequence (DNA): TGTGCCAGCAGGATACAGGGGGCGCCCGGGGAGCTGTTTTTT. The full variable domain, rest sourced from reference TRBV2 and TRBJ2-2, is EPEVTQTPSHQVTQMGQEVILRCVPISNHLYFYWYRQILGQKVEFLVSFYNNEISEKSEIFDDQFSVERPDGSNFTLKIRSTKLEDSAMYFCASRIQGAPGELFFGEGSRLTVL.

The rearrangement links TRBV7-3 to TRBJ2-2; 8 bases match TRBD1. The J segment lost 5 bases and the V segment lost 4 bases, leaving 6 bases of the junction unmatched. The CDR3 runs to 15 residues. Germline CDR1 and CDR2: SGHTA and FQGTGA. The CDR3: CASSSTGGRTGELFF. CDR3 in DNA: TGTGCCAGCAGCTCAACAGGGGGTAGGACCGGGGAGCTGTTTTTT.

The rearrangement links TRBV7-9 to TRBJ2-7; D is tentatively TRBD1 or TRBD2 (5 bases each). The CDR3 spans 13 residues. V dropped 3 bases and J dropped 5 bases, with 11 bases sitting between them. The germline V gene has CDR1 SEHNR and CDR2 FQNEAQ (reference sequence). The CDR3 loop reads CASSFQRGNEQYF. The CDR3 DNA reads as TGTGCCAGCAGCTTTCAGAGGGGCAACGAGCAGTACTTC.

CDR3 residues: CASRPGGVGQETQYF. In DNA form, the CDR3 reads TGTGCCAGCCGCCCGGGCGGGGTTGGCCAAGAGACCCAGTACTTC. This chain links TRBV6-5 with TRBJ2-5, with a tentative D call TRBD2 (6 bases). V was pared by 8 bases and J by 1 base, with 17 bases between. Per germline, CDR1 MNHEY and CDR2 SVGAGI. The length of the CDR3 is 15 residues.

The CDR3 here is CASSPPQGRSTEAFF. In nucleotides, the CDR3 is TGTGCCAGCAGTCCGCCCCAGGGGAGGAGCACTGAAGCTTTCTTT. The chain is built from TRBV6-5 and TRBJ1-1; tentatively, D is TRBD1 (6 bases). V was clipped by 5 bases and J by 4 bases, with 17 bases between them. Germline-derived CDR1 and CDR2 are MNHEY and SVGAGI. The CDR3 is made up of 15 amino acids.

The genes are TRBV5-6 and TRBJ1-1; D is unresolved. Germline loops: CDR1 SGHDT, CDR2 YYEEEE. V was clipped by 0 bases and J by 1 base, with 13 bases between them. The length of the CDR3 is 16 residues. The CDR3 sequence: CASSLVAPWENTEAFF. In nucleotides, the CDR3 is TGTGCCAGCAGCTTGGTTGCACCCTGGGAGAACACTGAAGCTTTCTTT.